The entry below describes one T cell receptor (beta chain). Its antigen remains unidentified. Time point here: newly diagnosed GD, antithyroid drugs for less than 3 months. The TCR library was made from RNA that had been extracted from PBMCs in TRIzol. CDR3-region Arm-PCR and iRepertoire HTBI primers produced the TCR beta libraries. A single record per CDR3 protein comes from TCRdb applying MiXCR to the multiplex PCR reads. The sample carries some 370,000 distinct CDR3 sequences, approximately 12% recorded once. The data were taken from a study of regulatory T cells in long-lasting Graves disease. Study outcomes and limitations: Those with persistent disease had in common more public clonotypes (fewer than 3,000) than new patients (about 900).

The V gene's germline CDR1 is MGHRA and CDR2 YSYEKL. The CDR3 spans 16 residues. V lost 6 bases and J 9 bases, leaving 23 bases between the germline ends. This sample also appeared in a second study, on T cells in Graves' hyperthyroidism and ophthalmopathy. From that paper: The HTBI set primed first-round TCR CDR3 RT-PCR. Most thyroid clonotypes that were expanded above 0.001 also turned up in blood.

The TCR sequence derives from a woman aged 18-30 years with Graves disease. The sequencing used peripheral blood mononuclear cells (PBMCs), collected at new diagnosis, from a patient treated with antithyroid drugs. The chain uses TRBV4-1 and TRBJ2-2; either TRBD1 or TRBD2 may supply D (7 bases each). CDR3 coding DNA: TGCGCCAGCAGAGCAGGGGGGGGCCCCGAACTACGGGAGCTGTTTTTT. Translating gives CASRAGGGPELRELFF.